A single sample gave rise to the 21 T cell receptor beta chains below, sequenced in a study of response to subunit inactivated influenza vaccine. TCRdb redid the calling of the RT-PCR reads with MiXCR, one entry per CDR3 protein. The profile covers about half a million distinct CDR3 sequences, with 10% to 11% appearing a single time and approximately 12% taken by the ten largest. The sequencing used PBMCs from blood, collected 35 to 45 days after vaccination. All receptors derive from a man in his fifties who received an inactivated influenza vaccine.

This clonotype was observed at least ten times. The J gene is TRBJ2-3, the V gene TRBV20-1, with unresolved D. Germline-derived CDR1 and CDR2 are DFQATT and SNEGSKA (reference sequence). The CDR3 is 12 residues long. The V end lost 3 bases, the J end lost 0 bases, and 4 bases lay between the germline ends. CDR3 in DNA: TGCAGTGCTAGGTTGAGCACAGATACGCAGTATTTT. Amino acid sequence: CSARLSTDTQYF.

This clonotype has ten or more counts. The chain recombines TRBV9 with TRBJ2-7; possibly TRBD1 or TRBD2 for D (6 bases each). Germline-derived CDR1 and CDR2 are SGDLS and YYNGEE. Trimming cost V 4 bases and J 1 base, with 15 bases left between them. The CDR3 length is 15 residues. CDR3 protein: CASSPSGGPSYEQYF. In DNA form, the CDR3 reads TGTGCCAGCAGCCCCTCTGGGGGGCCGTCCTACGAGCAGTACTTC. The full variable domain, rest sourced from reference TRBV9 and TRBJ2-7, is DSGVTQTPKHLITATGQRVTLRCSPRSGDLSVYWYQQSLDQGLQFLIQYYNGEERAKGNILERFSAQQFPDLHSELNLSSLELGDSALYFCASSPSGGPSYEQYFGPGTRLTVT.

Many counts were recorded for this clonotype. V is TRBV6-1 and J is TRBJ2-1, with D possibly TRBD2 on 6 matching bases. CDR3 length equals 15 residues. Trimming left V 7 bases short and J 5 bases short, with 18 bases between. CDR1 MNHNS and CDR2 SASEGT come from the germline V gene. DNA of the CDR3: TGTGCCAGCAAGCGTCCGGGACTTCCTGACAATGAGCAGTTCTTC. Translated, it gives CASKRPGLPDNEQFF.

This clonotype was seen repeatedly, ten times or more. The rearrangement uses TRBV20-1 and TRBJ2-7, with D uncertain. Trimming removed 4 bases at V and 6 bases at J, with 19 bases between. This CDR3 comprises 14 residues. Germline-derived CDR1 and CDR2 are DFQATT and SNEGSKA (reference sequence). The CDR3 sequence: CSANFGRTGGEQYF. CDR3 sequence (DNA): TGCAGTGCTAACTTCGGCAGGACCGGTGGCGAGCAGTACTTC.

In this sample, this clonotype turned up a few times. This rearrangement joins TRBV5-5 to TRBJ2-2; a possible D gene is TRBD1 (6 bases). The germline V gene has CDR1 SGHKS and CDR2 YYEKEE (reference sequence). Trimming removed 3 bases at V and 7 bases at J, with 13 bases between. The CDR3 spans 14 residues. DNA of the CDR3: TGTGCCAGCAGCTGGGAGCAGGGGCACGGGGAGCTGTTTTTT. It codes for CASSWEQGHGELFF.

In its sample, this clonotype was seen many times. This chain uses TRBV20-1 with TRBJ1-2, with 8 bases aligning to TRBD1. Germline CDR1 DFQATT, CDR2 SNEGSKA (reference sequence). The CDR3 is 13 residues long. Germline trimming cut 4 bases from V and 7 bases from J; bases unmatched to any gene: 8. CDR3 coding DNA: TGCAGTGCTACGGGACAGGAGTTGGGTGGCTACACCTTC. Its translation: CSATGQELGGYTF.

In this sample, this clonotype turned up a few times. The J gene is TRBJ2-7, the V gene TRBV20-1; the D is unclear. CDR1 and CDR2 (germline): DFQATT, SNEGSKA (reference sequence). V was shortened by 3 bases and J by 3 bases, with 6 bases between the two germline ends. The CDR3 has 11 amino acids. CDR3: CSASPNYEQYF. The CDR3 nucleotides are TGCAGTGCTAGTCCAAACTACGAGCAGTACTTC.

Note on this clonotype: Because it lacks the conserved phenylalanine or tryptophan at the end, this CDR3 is likely a read error. The DNA is left out, because the CDR3 cannot be placed on it with certainty; the CDR3 is given as TCRdb lists it. This sequence joins TRBV3-1 and TRBJ2-3; the DNA was not used to check the table's D call, TRBD2. The CDR3 comprises 14 residues, both ends counted. Germline lookup yields CDR1 LGHDT and CDR2 YNNKEL (reference sequence). CDR3 amino acids: CASSQVASGAPAVS.

This clonotype was detected a few times. The chain has TRBV7-8 and TRBJ2-2; 10 bases line up with TRBD2. With V trimmed by 2 bases and J by 6 bases, 6 bases remained unmatched. Germline CDR1 SGHVS, CDR2 FQNEAQ. CDR3 size: 16 residues. The CDR3 nucleotides read TGTGCCAGCAGCTTAAGGAGCGGGAGGGTAGCCGGGGAGCTGTTTTTT. Amino acid sequence: CASSLRSGRVAGELFF.

This clonotype was seen many times. The chain uses TRBV7-8 and TRBJ2-3, with TRBD2 matching over 11 bases. This CDR3 has 17 residues. Germline assignment: CDR1 SGHVS and CDR2 FQNEAQ. V gave up 5 bases and J gave up 4 bases; unmatched junction bases: 11. The CDR3 reads CASSLTTSGSFPDTQYF. In nucleotides, the CDR3 is TGTGCCAGCAGCCTAACAACTAGCGGGAGTTTCCCAGATACGCAGTATTTT.

A few counts support this clonotype. The chain is built from TRBV6-6 and TRBJ1-1; D uncertain. The CDR3 consists of 12 residues. Trimming left V 5 bases short and J 0 bases short, with 4 bases between. The V gene's germline CDR1 is MNHNY and CDR2 SVGAGI (reference sequence). The CDR3 nucleotides read TGTGCCAGCAGTGTGGTGAACACTGAAGCTTTCTTT. It codes for CASSVVNTEAFF.

This clonotype was detected a few times. This chain links TRBV25-1 with TRBJ1-1; perhaps TRBD1 as D (6 bases). This CDR3 has 11 residues. Per germline, CDR1 MGHDK and CDR2 SYGVNS. V was cut by 8 bases and J by 4 bases, with 8 bases left in between. In nucleotides, the CDR3 is TGTGCCAGCGTCAGGGGCACTGAAGCTTTCTTT. Translation: CASVRGTEAFF.

This clonotype was seen ten or more times. Here the CDR3 reads CASSYHSGEPQHF. The CDR3 DNA reads TGTGCCAGCAGTTATCACAGCGGTGAGCCCCAGCATTTT. This chain links TRBV6-5 with TRBJ1-5; D call uncertain. Germline CDR1 is MNHEY and CDR2 is SVGAGI. V lost 3 bases to trimming and J lost 8 bases, with 11 bases between them. The CDR3 has 13 residues.

This clonotype was detected only a few times. The chain has TRBV5-1 and TRBJ1-4; weak D call: TRBD1 (5 bases). Germline values: CDR1 SGHRS, CDR2 YFSETQ. Trimming left V 0 bases short and J 4 bases short, with 13 bases between. The CDR3 has 16 amino acids. CDR3 in amino acids: CASSLVGTDDNEKLFF. The CDR3, as DNA: TGCGCCAGCAGCTTGGTCGGGACGGATGATAATGAAAAACTGTTTTTT.

CDR3 region: CASSQDTSGRALNEQFF. CDR3 DNA: TGCGCCAGCAGCCAAGATACAAGCGGGAGGGCCCTAAATGAGCAGTTCTTC. The rearrangement uses TRBV4-3 and TRBJ2-1, with 10 bases identical to TRBD2. The CDR3 length is 17 residues. The trim removed 0 bases at V and 7 bases at J, leaving 9 bases unmatched. From germline, CDR1 is LGHNA and CDR2 YSLEER.

Turning to this clonotype: A much larger clone lies one base from this, so it may be a read error. The V call is TRBV7-2, the J call TRBJ2-7, with a weak D call TRBD1 (7 bases). Germline CDR1 reads SGHTA; CDR2 reads FQGNSA. CDR3 size: 12 residues. DNA of the CDR3: TGTGTCAGCAGCCAGGGGGGATACGAGCAGTACTTC. The encoded protein is CVSSQGGYEQYF.

This rearrangement joins TRBV12-3 or TRBV12-4 to TRBJ2-3, with a possible D match to TRBD2 (5 bases). With 8 bases removed from V and 0 bases from J, the gap between germline ends came to 12 bases. The CDR3 runs to 14 residues. The CDR3 reads CASRDGTSTDTQYF. As DNA, the CDR3 is TGTGCCAGCCGGGATGGAACTAGCACAGATACGCAGTATTTT.

Only a few counts were recorded for this clonotype. The genes are TRBV30 and TRBJ2-7; 7 bases are shared with TRBD2. The germline V gene has CDR1 GTSNPN and CDR2 SVGIG (reference sequence). V lost 0 bases, J lost 7 bases, and 0 bases stayed unmatched. The CDR3 contains 11 residues. CDR3 bases: TGTGCCTGGAGTGTAGCGGGGGAGCAGTACTTC. Amino acid sequence: CAWSVAGEQYF.

V and J are TRBV28 and TRBJ2-2; 8 bases match TRBD2. V was pared by 5 bases and J by 0 bases, with 8 bases of the junction left unmatched. Per germline, CDR1 MDHEN and CDR2 SYDVKM. This CDR3 spans 17 amino acids. In DNA form, the CDR3 reads TGTGCCAGCAGTCCCAAGAGCGGGAGCCCGAACACCGGGGAGCTGTTTTTT. Translating gives CASSPKSGSPNTGELFF.

This clonotype was counted many times. The chain combines TRBV3-1 with TRBJ2-2; the D is unclear. The CDR3 has 17 amino acids. V gave up 2 bases and J gave up 0 bases, with 13 bases separating them. Germline V gene sequence: CDR1 LGHDT, CDR2 YNNKEL (reference sequence). The CDR3 nucleotides read TGTGCCAGCAGCCAAATCCCCCTTAGATCGAACACCGGGGAGCTGTTTTTT. It encodes CASSQIPLRSNTGELFF.

At least ten counts were recorded for this clonotype. The V call is TRBV12-3 or TRBV12-4, the J call TRBJ1-3, with D perhaps matching TRBD1 (5 bases). Trimming pared 3 bases from V and 6 bases from J, leaving 15 bases between. The CDR3 is made up of 15 amino acids. The CDR3: CASSFPRVVANTIYF. The CDR3 DNA reads as TGTGCCAGCAGTTTCCCCAGGGTTGTTGCAAACACCATATATTTT.